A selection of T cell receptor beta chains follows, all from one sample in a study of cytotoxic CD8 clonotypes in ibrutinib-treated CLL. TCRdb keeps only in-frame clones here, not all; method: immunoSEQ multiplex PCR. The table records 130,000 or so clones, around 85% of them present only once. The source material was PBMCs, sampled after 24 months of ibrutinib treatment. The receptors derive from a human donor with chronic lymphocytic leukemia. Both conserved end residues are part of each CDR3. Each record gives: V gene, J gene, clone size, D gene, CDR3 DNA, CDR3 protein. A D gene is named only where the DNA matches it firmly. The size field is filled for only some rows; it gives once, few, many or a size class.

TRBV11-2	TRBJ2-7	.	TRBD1	TGTGCCAGCTCCCGGGACAGATCTAGAGAGCAGTACTTC	CASSRDRSREQYF
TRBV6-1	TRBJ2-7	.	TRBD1	TGTGCCAGCAGTGACCCGGGACAGTCCTACGAGCAGTACTTC	CASSDPGQSYEQYF
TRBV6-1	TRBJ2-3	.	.	TGTGCCAGCAGTCCGAGACGAGATACGCAGTATTTT	CASSPRRDTQYF
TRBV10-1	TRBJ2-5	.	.	TGCGCCAGCAGTGAGGTGGGGGAAGAGGAGACCCAGTACTTC	CASSEVGEEETQYF
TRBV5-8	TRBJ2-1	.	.	TGTGCCAGCAGCTTGCGTAGATCCCGAGGTGAGCAGTTCTTC	CASSLRRSRGEQFF
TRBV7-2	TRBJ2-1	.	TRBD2	TGTGCCAGCAGCTTAGCGGGCGGGGGGGCCGTGAGTGAGCAGTTCTTC	CASSLAGGGAVSEQFF
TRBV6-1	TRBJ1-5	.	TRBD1	TGTGCCAGCAGAGGGACAGGCAATCAGCCCCAGCATTTT	CASRGTGNQPQHF
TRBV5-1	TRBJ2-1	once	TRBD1	TGCGCCAGCAGCGACAGGGGGCGGAAGAATGAGCAGTTCTTC	CASSDRGRKNEQFF
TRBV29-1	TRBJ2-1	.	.	TGCAGCGCTTCTCTTGGGAGCTCCTACAATGAGCAGTTCTTC	CSASLGSSYNEQFF
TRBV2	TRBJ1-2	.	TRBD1	TGTGCCAGCAGTGAAGGCGTCCGGCACAGGGGAGGCTACACCTTC	CASSEGVRHRGGYTF
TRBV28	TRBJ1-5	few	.	TGTGCCAGCAGTTTATCGGGGGGCGGGAATCAGCCCCAGCATTTT	CASSLSGGGNQPQHF
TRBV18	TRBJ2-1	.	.	TGTGCCAGCTCACTAAGTGTCAATGAGCAGTTCTTC	CASSLSVNEQFF
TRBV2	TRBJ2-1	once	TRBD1	TGTGCCAGCATATCCGGGACAGCTCACTACAATGAGCAGTTCTTC	CASISGTAHYNEQFF
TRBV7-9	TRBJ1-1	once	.	TGTGCCAGCAGCCGACTAGGACAGACGAACACTGAAGCTTTCTTT	CASSRLGQTNTEAFF
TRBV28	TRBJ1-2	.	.	TGTGCCAGCAGCGGGACTAACTATGGCTACACCTTC	CASSGTNYGYTF
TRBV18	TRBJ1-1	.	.	TGTGCCAGCTCACCAGGAGGGGCTGGAACTGAAGCTTTCTTT	CASSPGGAGTEAFF
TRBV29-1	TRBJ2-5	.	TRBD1	TGCAGCGTTGAAGTCTCCGGGACAGGGGATCCAAGTGAGACCCAGTACTTC	CSVEVSGTGDPSETQYF
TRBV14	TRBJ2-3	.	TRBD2	TGTGCCAGCAGCCGCCTCACTAGCGGGGGGGCGTTAACGCAGTATTTT	CASSRLTSGGALTQYF
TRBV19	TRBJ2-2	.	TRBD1	TGTGCCAGTAGTATGACCGGGACAGGGGAGGGGACCGGGGAGCTGTTTTTT	CASSMTGTGEGTGELFF
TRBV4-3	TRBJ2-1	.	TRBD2	TGCGCCAGCAGCCCCCAGAGGGCTAGCGGGGACTACAATGAGCAGTTCTTC	CASSPQRASGDYNEQFF
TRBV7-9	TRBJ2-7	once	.	TGTGCCAGCAGCTTAGCTGGGCATACCTACGAGCAGTACTTC	CASSLAGHTYEQYF
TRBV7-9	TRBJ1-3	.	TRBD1	TGTGCCAGCAGCTCATTGGGACAGGGGAGAGGTGGAAACACCATATATTTT	CASSSLGQGRGGNTIYF
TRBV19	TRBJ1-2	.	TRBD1	TGTGCCACCTCAGGGGGCGCCTATGGCTACACCTTC	CATSGGAYGYTF
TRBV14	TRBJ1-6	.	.	TGTGCCAGCAGCCAAGGTCGGGTGAATAATTCACCCCTCCACTTT	CASSQGRVNNSPLHF
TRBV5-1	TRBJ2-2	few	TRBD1	TGCGCCAGCAGTCTTCGACAGGGCCCCACCGGGGAGCTGTTTTTT	CASSLRQGPTGELFF
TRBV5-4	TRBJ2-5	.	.	TGTGCCAGCAGCTTAGTAGCGGAAGAGACCCAGTACTTC	CASSLVAEETQYF
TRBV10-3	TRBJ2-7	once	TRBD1	TGTGCCATCAGTGGTGGACAGGGCTACGAGCAGTACTTC	CAISGGQGYEQYF
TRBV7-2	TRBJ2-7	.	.	TGTGCCAGCAGCTCCACCTACGGGACAATCGAGCAGTACTTC	CASSSTYGTIEQYF
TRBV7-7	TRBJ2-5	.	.	TGTGCCAGCAGCTTAGACTGGCAACAAGAGACCCAGTACTTC	CASSLDWQQETQYF
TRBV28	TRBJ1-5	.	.	TGTGCCAGCAGTTTATCCGGGGGTAGTAGGAATCAGCCCCAGCATTTT	CASSLSGGSRNQPQHF
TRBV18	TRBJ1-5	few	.	TGTGCCAGCTCACCGAGAACGGGGGACAATCAGCCCCAGCATTTT	CASSPRTGDNQPQHF
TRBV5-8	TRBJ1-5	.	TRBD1	TGTGCCAGCAGCAGCCGGGACAGGGGTATTCAGCCCCAGCATTTT	CASSSRDRGIQPQHF
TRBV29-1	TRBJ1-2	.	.	TGCAGCGTTGACAGGGGCCCGGATCGGAATGGCTACACCTTC	CSVDRGPDRNGYTF
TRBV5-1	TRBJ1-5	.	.	TGCGCCAGCAGCTTGGCCGGGCAGGGTGAGCAGCCCCAGCATTTT	CASSLAGQGEQPQHF
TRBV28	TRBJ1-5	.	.	TGTGCCAGCAGTTTCCCGAATAGCAATCAGCCCCAGCATTTT	CASSFPNSNQPQHF
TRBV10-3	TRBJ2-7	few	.	TGTGCCATCCGGGTCAGCTACGAGCAGTACTTC	CAIRVSYEQYF
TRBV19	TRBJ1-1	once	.	TGTGCCAGTAGTCTCCGAGGGAACGTTTGGGGAATGAACACTGAAGCTTTCTTT	CASSLRGNVWGMNTEAFF
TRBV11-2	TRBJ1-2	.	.	TGTGCCAGCAGCTTAGGTGGACGGGACTTAAGTGGCTACACCTTC	CASSLGGRDLSGYTF
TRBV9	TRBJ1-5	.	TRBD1	TGTGCCAGCAGCGTATCAGGGGGCAACAATCAGCCCCAGCATTTT	CASSVSGGNNQPQHF
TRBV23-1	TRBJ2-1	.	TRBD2	TGCGCCAGCAGTCGGAACGACAGGGCTAGCGGGGAAATTGTGTACAATGAGCAGTTCTTC	CASSRNDRASGEIVYNEQFF
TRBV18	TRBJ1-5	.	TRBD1	TGTGCCAGCTCACGACAGGGAGTAGGGCAGCCCCAGCATTTT	CASSRQGVGQPQHF
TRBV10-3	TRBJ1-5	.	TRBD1	TGTGCCATCAGTGAGAAAGTAGGACAGGGACGCAATCAGCCCCAGCATTTT	CAISEKVGQGRNQPQHF
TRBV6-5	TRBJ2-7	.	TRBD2	TGTGCCAGCAGTTACTCCGGGGGGTATAACGAGCAGTACTTC	CASSYSGGYNEQYF
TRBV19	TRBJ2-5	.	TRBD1	TGTGCCAGTAGTGCGGGACAGGGGGCGCGAGAGACCCAGTACTTC	CASSAGQGARETQYF
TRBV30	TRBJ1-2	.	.	TGTGCCTGGGGTGGCTACACCTTC	CAWGGYTF